This TCR beta chain was sequenced in a study of blood T cells in healthy people across ages (dated by TCRdb to between 2014 and 2017). Turning to the overall study: In model experiments, roughly one uniquely barcoded TCR beta cDNA molecule per two T cells was captured by template switching. The study measured age-related changes in TCR beta repertoire diversity using deep sequencing normalized with unique cDNA molecular identifiers. The donors were divided into four age groups: young (average around 16 years), middle-aged (over 35), aged (approximately 62) and long-lived (about 80). To avoid experimental bias, donors of different ages were randomly spread across the sequencing lanes. Using the same blood draw, the study looked at two additional independent replicas of 1 million unique cDNA reads for two donors, one aged 18 to 30 and the other aged 80 or older.

The donors were roughly 39 Caucasian individuals from Russia, aged roughly 6 to 100 years, who were systemically healthy. Each donor gave about 9.7 milliliters of peripheral blood, drawn into EDTA-treated Vacutainer tubes. Ficoll-Paque density-gradient centrifugation was used to isolate PBMCs, with at least 7 million per sample. Trizol reagent was used to extract total RNA from the PBMCs, yielding at least 6 micrograms per sample. The percentages of naive CD45RAhigh/CD27high T cells were determined by flow cytometry on a PBMC aliquot from every donor. This clonotype was observed a handful of times. The clone's antigen remains unknown. The sample holds no much larger clone one base away, and base qualities are not on file. Including the terminal cysteine and phenylalanine, the CDR3 comprises 15 residues. Of all the DNA, just the CDR3 is kept, 45 bases in frame from base 1. V loses 4 bases, J loses 3 bases, and the germline ends lie 15 bases apart. Sequences KGHSH (CDR1) and LQKENI (CDR2) are obtained from the germline V gene.

Here is what the overall study found, with its caveats: Total diversity estimates from one million sequenced T cells were considered lower bounds and underestimates. The long-lived group showed more naive CD4+ T cells, fewer expanded clones and increased TCR diversity than the aged group, suggesting age selection. As age increased, observed TCR beta diversity per million T cells dropped in a roughly linear way, and a significant reduction was already evident by age about 40. Observed TCR beta diversity correlated strongly with the percentage of naive T cells measured by flow cytometry. Bulk unsorted PBMC profiling prevented conclusive comparison of naive and antigen-experienced compartments. Because the CMV infection status of the donors was unknown, age-related changes in expanded clonotypes may potentially have been confounded.

Libraries were made using 5' RACE. The listed sequencing device is Illumina HiSeq 2500. A second PCR of about 7 to 12 cycles was run with a J-beta primer mix and a sample-barcoded 5' primer. A template-switch 5' adaptor carrying 12 random nucleotides introduced a unique molecular identifier onto each TCR beta cDNA molecule. Each sample yielded at least 3 million CDR3-containing paired-end reads. The Mint cDNA synthesis kit, primed by a TRBC-specific oligonucleotide, was used to synthesize first-strand cDNA from all RNA. Following uracil-DNA glycosylase treatment, all cDNA underwent a first 18-cycle PCR with the universal primers M1SS and BC2_uni_R. Per the authors' processing: Normalization of each sample was performed by random selection of 1 million high-quality reads, each carrying a distinct molecular identifier. Reads sharing molecular identifiers were discarded rather than binned into consensus sequences. CDR3 identification, clonotype clustering and error correction used MiTCR with a Q25 quality threshold and the strictest error-elimination algorithm. Lower-bound total TCR beta diversity was estimated with a nonparametric unseen species model using Euler transformation. TCRdb took the public reads, trimmed them with fastp at Q25, ran MiXCR for clone calling and kept in-frame beta chains. Identical CDR3 proteins give one entry, which carries the most common genes and DNA. These V and J calls originate from TCRdb's pipeline instead of the authors' own analysis. This sample lists approximately 810,000 distinct CDR3 sequences; around 28% were detected once. The ten most abundant clones make up approximately 15% of the sample.

Sample: blood. This receptor was identified in a woman of 80 years or more in good health. The chain uses TRBV18 and TRBJ1-2; TRBD1 is possibly the D segment (5 matching bases). The DNA sequence is as follows: TGTGCCAGCTCACTCCGGGACGGATCACACTATGGCTACACCTTC. It translates as CASSLRDGSHYGYTF.